The clone carrying this TCR beta chain was observed once. This specimen belongs to a study of long-term antiretroviral therapy in people with HIV. Running of the v3.0 immunoSEQ assay took place at survey level. The table came from immunoSEQ multiplex PCR; TCRdb's copy has only in-frame clones and leaves some out. The data hold about 37,000 clones, with roughly four fifths observed a single time. The length of the CDR3 is 13 residues. The V gene's germline CDR1 is SNHLY and CDR2 FYNNEI. The germline V and J ends were trimmed by 8 bases and 5 bases, with 16 bases remaining between them. The TCR originated in a man aged 18-30 years with HIV. This chain joins TRBV2 and TRBJ2-7; D may be TRBD1 or TRBD2 (5 bases each). The source material was unsorted PBMCs, sampled 1 year after starting antiretroviral therapy. As DNA, the CDR3 is TGTGCCAGCGTCGGGCCAGGGACCCACGAGCAGTACTTC. Protein: CASVGPGTHEQYF.